Each of the 13 T cell receptor beta chains below was sequenced from the same sample in a study of blood T cell repertoires in COVID-19. The method was immunoSEQ multiplex PCR; TCRdb's version includes in-frame clones alone and lacks a portion of them. Of about 39,000 clones listed, around 84% are singletons. Sequenced material: peripheral blood. The receptors stem from a man aged 50 to 60 with active or convalescent COVID-19.

Concerning this clone: One end of the junction varies from germline; a read error may be responsible. The J gene is TRBJ2-3, the V gene TRBV3-1 (or the pseudogene TRBV3-2); 11 nucleotides line up with TRBD2. This CDR3 spans 14 amino acids. CDR1 is LGHDT, CDR2 YNNKEL, per germline (reference sequence). The CDR3 DNA is TGTGCCAGCACCCAAGGGACTAGCGGTAATACGCAGTATTTT. Translated, it gives CASTQGTSGNTQYF.

The chain combines TRBV6-5 with TRBJ2-2; no clear D gene. The CDR3 runs 10 residues. The V and J ends lost 11 bases and 5 bases respectively, with 6 bases between them. Per the germline V gene, CDR1 is MNHEY and CDR2 is SVGAGI. CDR3 sequence: CAVGTGELFF. The CDR3 DNA sequence: TGTGCCGTCGGGACCGGGGAGCTGTTTTTT.

A single count supports this clone. The chain carries TRBV6-4 and TRBJ2-1; D is possibly TRBD2 (5 bases). CDR1 is MRHNA, CDR2 SNTAGT, per germline. The germline V and J ends were trimmed by 1 base and 10 bases, with 8 bases remaining between them. The CDR3 is 12 residues long. The CDR3 loop is CASSDFRGEQFF. In nucleotides, the CDR3 is TGTGCCAGCAGTGACTTCCGGGGAGAGCAGTTCTTC.

This chain uses TRBV9 with TRBJ1-1, with D maybe TRBD1 (6 bases). V lost 4 bases, J lost 1 base, and 11 bases lay in between. Germline loops: CDR1 SGDLS, CDR2 YYNGEE. The CDR3 extends over 14 amino acids. CDR3 DNA: TGTGCCAGCAGCTTAGGACAGAAGAACACTGAAGCTTTCTTT. Its protein product is CASSLGQKNTEAFF. Together with reference TRBV9 and TRBJ1-1, the CDR3 gives the full variable domain: DSGVTQTPKHLITATGQRVTLRCSPRSGDLSVYWYQQSLDQGLQFLIQYYNGEERAKGNILERFSAQQFPDLHSELNLSSLELGDSALYFCASSLGQKNTEAFFGQGTRLTVV.

The chain has TRBV7-3 and TRBJ2-7, with 10 bases identical to TRBD2. The junction had 2 bases not matched to a gene; V was cut back by 5 bases and J by 4 bases. CDR1 and CDR2 from the germline V gene are SGHTA and FQGTGA. The CDR3 spans 13 residues. The CDR3: CASSPSGGYEQYF. In DNA form, the CDR3 reads TGTGCCAGCAGCCCTAGCGGGGGTTACGAGCAGTACTTC.

V usage is TRBV11-2 and J usage is TRBJ1-1; D remains unclear. The CDR3 runs to 14 residues. V shed 1 base and J shed 4 bases, with 10 bases lying between them. The V gene's germline CDR1 is SGHAT and CDR2 FQNNGV. The CDR3 DNA reads TGTGCCAGCAGCTTAGGCGGGCTGGGCACTGAAGCTTTCTTT. It codes for CASSLGGLGTEAFF.

The chain carries TRBV6-5 and TRBJ2-7; 9 bases agree with TRBD1. V lost 6 bases, J lost 0 bases, and 6 bases stayed unmatched. There are 15 residues in the CDR3. Germline V gene data show CDR1 as MNHEY and CDR2 as SVGAGI. CDR3 sequence: CASSSGTGNSYEQYF. The CDR3 DNA sequence: TGTGCCAGCAGCTCCGGGACAGGGAACTCCTACGAGCAGTACTTC.

This clone showed up just once. The chain is built from TRBV27 and TRBJ1-1, with 8 bases lining up with TRBD1. Losses at the gene ends were 6 bases for V and 4 bases for J; bases not matched to a gene: 7. CDR3 size: 14 residues. CDR1 is MNHEY, CDR2 SMNVEV, per germline (reference sequence). CDR3 amino acids: CASRLRQGTTEAFF. In DNA form, the CDR3 reads TGTGCCAGCAGATTAAGACAGGGGACCACTGAAGCTTTCTTT.

This sequence joins TRBV19 and TRBJ1-5, with 11 bases aligning to TRBD1. Germline V CDR1 and CDR2: LNHDA, SQIVND (reference sequence). The CDR3 spans 16 residues. V lost 5 bases and J lost 1; bases outside the gene matches: 4. CDR3 in amino acids: CASSGQGAPSNQPQHF. Written as DNA, the CDR3 is TGTGCCAGTAGTGGACAGGGGGCTCCGAGCAATCAGCCCCAGCATTTT.

About this clone itself: Other DNA sequences from this sample encode an identical CDR3 as well. This chain uses TRBV12-3 or TRBV12-4 with TRBJ1-2, with a weak D call TRBD1 (6 bases). The V end lost 1 base, the J end lost 8 bases, and 11 bases lay between the germline ends. The CDR3 runs 13 residues. CDR3 DNA: TGTGCCAGCAGTTTAGACCCAGGGGTGGGCTACACCTTC. Residues: CASSLDPGVGYTF.

Only one count was recorded for this clone. This chain joins TRBV18 and TRBJ1-2, with TRBD1 matching 12 bases. V trimming: 5 bases; J trimming: 2 bases; junction bases outside the gene matches: 3. The germline gives CDR1 KGHSH, CDR2 LQKENI. The CDR3 contains 15 residues. CDR3 DNA sequence: TGTGCCAGCTCAATCGGGACAGGGGGCAACTATGGCTACACCTTC. Its protein is CASSIGTGGNYGYTF.

The rearrangement uses TRBV12-5 and TRBJ1-6; possible D gene TRBD1, 6 bases. V was shortened by 0 bases and J by 2 bases, with 11 bases between the two germline ends. This CDR3 is 17 amino acids long. CDR1 and CDR2 (germline): LGHNT, FRNRAP. The CDR3 coding sequence is TGTGCTAGTGGTTTGGTGACAGGAAGCACCTATAATTCACCCCTCCACTTT. Translation gives CASGLVTGSTYNSPLHF.

The rearrangement joins TRBV7-3 to TRBJ2-2, with D maybe TRBD2 (6 bases). Deletions cut 2 bases from V and 1 base from J, with 11 bases between. The V gene's germline CDR1 is SGHTA and CDR2 FQGTGA. The CDR3 length is 16 residues. Written as DNA, the CDR3 is TGTGCCAGCAGCTTATTCCCGGGGGTGAACACCGGGGAGCTGTTTTTT. It is translated as CASSLFPGVNTGELFF.